A single sample gave rise to the 13 T cell receptor beta chains below, sequenced in a study of blood T cell repertoires in COVID-19. Using immunoSEQ multiplex PCR, the repertoire was profiled, and TCRdb retains in-frame clones only, with some absent. The data contain 60,000 or so clones, more than 80% of them singletons. Sequencing input: peripheral blood. The receptors were sampled from a human donor with active COVID-19. The donor label of this sample is uncertain.

The chain uses TRBV28 and TRBJ2-3; 9 bases fit TRBD2. V lost 3 bases, J lost 3 bases, and 4 bases stayed unmatched. Germline CDR1 and CDR2: MDHEN and SYDVKM. The CDR3 length is 15 residues. CDR3 protein: CASSFLAGVTDTQYF. CDR3 bases: TGTGCCAGCAGTTTTTTAGCGGGGGTGACAGATACGCAGTATTTT.

This clone ranks as medium-sized. The J gene is TRBJ2-1, the V gene TRBV4-3; 8 nucleotides agree with TRBD2. V shed 1 base, J shed 8 bases, and the junction held 7 bases outside the gene matches. Germline-derived CDR1 and CDR2 are LGHNA and YSLEER. The CDR3 has 15 amino acids. The CDR3 DNA is TGCGCCAGCAGCCAAGTTTCGGGAGGGCCAGATGAGCAGTTCTTC. It translates to CASSQVSGGPDEQFF.

V and J are TRBV4-2 and TRBJ1-1; 9 bases are shared with TRBD1. V shed 2 bases, J shed 4 bases, and the junction held 8 bases outside the gene matches. The CDR3 sequence is 16 residues long. The germline CDR1 and CDR2 sequences are LGHNA and YNFKEQ. The CDR3 is CASSQLTDRGITEAFF. CDR3 nucleotides: TGTGCCAGCAGCCAACTTACCGACAGGGGGATCACTGAAGCTTTCTTT.

The rearrangement uses TRBV6-5 and TRBJ1-1; 9 bases align to TRBD1. V lost 4 bases to trimming and J lost 5 bases; unmatched junction nucleotides: 2. This CDR3 spans 13 amino acids. Germline-derived CDR1 and CDR2 are MNHEY and SVGAGI. As DNA, the CDR3 is TGTGCCAGCAGTTTGGGACAGGGTACTGAAGCTTTCTTT. Residues: CASSLGQGTEAFF.

The chain combines TRBV7-2 with TRBJ2-3, with 8 positions matching TRBD2. The CDR3 is 16 amino acids. V gave up 7 bases and J gave up 3 bases; unmatched junction bases: 12. Germline V gene lookup returns CDR1 SGHTA and CDR2 FQGNSA. The CDR3 here is CASNGGAAGRTDTQYF. The CDR3 nucleotides are TGTGCCAGCAACGGGGGGGCCGCGGGGCGGACAGATACGCAGTATTTT.

The chain carries TRBV30 and TRBJ2-7; TRBD1 is a possible D gene (6 bases). Germline V gene lookup returns CDR1 GTSNPN and CDR2 SVGIG (reference sequence). CDR3 length: 12 residues. V lost 8 bases, J lost 0 bases, and 11 bases lay in between. The CDR3 loop reads CARQESSYEQYF. CDR3 coding DNA: TGTGCCCGACAGGAGAGCTCCTACGAGCAGTACTTC.

J is TRBJ1-2 and V is TRBV14, with 9 positions matching TRBD1. The CDR3 covers 15 residues. J lost 11 bases, V lost 1 base, and 11 bases had no gene match. Per the germline V gene, CDR1 is SGHDN and CDR2 is FVKESK. DNA for the CDR3: TGTGCCAGCAGCCAAGCTGGATACACCGGGACAGGGTACACCTTC. Amino acid sequence: CASSQAGYTGTGYTF.

The V and J genes are TRBV29-1 and TRBJ1-3; D remains unclear. Germline V CDR1 and CDR2: SQVTM, ANQGSEA. The CDR3 sequence is 11 residues long. Trimming removed 7 bases from V and 0 bases from J, with 4 bases in between. CDR3 residues: CSAGSGNTIYF. The CDR3 DNA is TGCAGCGCCGGCTCTGGAAACACCATATATTTT. Full variable domain (remainder filled in from reference TRBV29-1 and TRBJ1-3): SAVISQKPSRDICQRGTSLTIQCQVDSQVTMMFWYRQQPGQSLTLIATANQGSEATYESGFVIDKFPISRPNLTFSTLTVSNMSPEDSSIYLCSAGSGNTIYFGEGSWLTVV.

This sequence joins TRBV5-6 and TRBJ2-1; 9 bases are shared with TRBD2. With 3 bases clipped from V and 6 bases from J, the junction kept 13 bases outside the gene matches. Germline V gives CDR1 SGHDT, CDR2 YYEEEE. The length of the CDR3 is 17 residues. The CDR3 region is CASSSGLARSGSNEQFF. The DNA for the CDR3 is TGTGCCAGCAGCTCGGGACTAGCCCGAAGTGGATCCAATGAGCAGTTCTTC.

V gene TRBV27 combines with J gene TRBJ1-2, with 8 bases lining up with TRBD1. The CDR3 contains 13 residues. CDR1 and CDR2 (germline): MNHEY, SMNVEV (reference sequence). V lost 7 bases to trimming and J lost 5 bases; unmatched junction nucleotides: 6. For the CDR3, the DNA is TGTGCCAGCAAGGACAGGGAACGGTATGGCTACACCTTC. Translated, it gives CASKDRERYGYTF.

The chain links TRBV30 to TRBJ1-1; D not resolved. The V and J ends lost 8 bases and 6 bases respectively, with 19 bases between them. Germline assignment: CDR1 GTSNPN and CDR2 SVGIG (reference sequence). The CDR3 contains 13 residues. CDR3: CAVRRHGGAEAFF. The CDR3 DNA sequence: TGTGCCGTTAGGCGGCATGGAGGAGCTGAAGCTTTCTTT. Together with reference TRBV30 and TRBJ1-1, the CDR3 gives the full variable domain: SQTIHQWPATLVQPVGSPLSLECTVEGTSNPNLYWYRQAAGRGLQLLFYSVGIGQISSEVPQNLSASRPQDRQFILSSKKLLLSDSGFYLCAVRRHGGAEAFFGQGTRLTVV.

The gene calls are TRBV7-6 and TRBJ2-1, with 7 nucleotides matching TRBD1. The CDR3 runs 16 residues. The trim removed 1 base at V and 3 bases at J, leaving 6 bases unmatched. Looked up from germline, CDR1 is SGHVS and CDR2 is FNYEAQ. In DNA form, the CDR3 reads TGTGCCAGCAGCTTAGAGGGGGACAGTTTCTACAATGAGCAGTTCTTC. As protein: CASSLEGDSFYNEQFF.

The rearrangement joins TRBV7-9 to TRBJ2-1, with TRBD2 matching over 10 bases. This CDR3 region has 16 residues. The trim removed 3 bases at V and 4 bases at J, leaving 6 bases unmatched. The germline V gene encodes CDR1 SEHNR and CDR2 FQNEAQ (reference sequence). CDR3: CASSFSGTSVYNEQFF. The CDR3 nucleotides are TGTGCCAGCAGCTTTTCCGGGACTAGCGTATACAATGAGCAGTTCTTC.